The present entry profiles one T cell receptor (beta chain) with its context. Its antigen remains unidentified. The data belong to a study of vaccination effects on CD4 cells after COVID-19. Sequenced by immunoSEQ multiplex PCR; TCRdb stores in-frame clones only, minus some. This table has 40,000 to 45,000 clones, roughly 70% appearing once. Under the ViraFEST assay, PBMC were stimulated with viral peptide pools so that antigen-specific CD4+ T cells expanded. Sequencing was performed afterwards. The culture ran for around 10 days before CD4+ T cells were isolated. None of the vaccinated had previously contracted SARS-CoV-2, and their nucleocapsid antibodies tested negative. Material: CD4+ T cells from PBMCs cultured with HCoV-OC43 spike peptides, obtained before COVID-19 vaccination. Subset defined: HCoV-OC43 spike overlapping peptide pool stimulation. This clonotype was sampled from a human donor who received a COVID-19 vaccine.

The CDR3 DNA is TGTGCCAGCAGGACCGCCGGAGAGGGGAAGTACGAGCAGTACTTC. It specifies CASRTAGEGKYEQYF. V usage is TRBV6-5 and J usage is TRBJ2-7, with D possibly called TRBD1 or TRBD2 (5 bases each). Germline CDR1 MNHEY, CDR2 SVGAGI. The CDR3 contains 15 residues. V was shortened by 6 bases and J by 4 bases, with 19 bases between the two germline ends.